This entry concerns a single T cell receptor beta chain. The data belong to a study of blood T cell repertoires in COVID-19. Study overall: Samples came from the United States, Italy and Spain, spanning acute and convalescent COVID-19.

Per the original methods: Reference gene primer amplification gave estimated nucleated cell counts. Generated by immunoSEQ multiplex PCR, the TCRdb table keeps only in-frame clones and is missing some. V, J and clone size are those of that table, while D and trimming were read from the DNA. The sample consists of 200,000 or so clones, approximately 80% of them appearing once. The CDR3 runs 10 residues. Germline lookup yields CDR1 LNHDA and CDR2 SQIVND (reference sequence). This receptor was taken from a middle-aged man who had recovered from COVID-19. The genes are TRBV19 and TRBJ1-3; D is ambiguous. The sample taken for sequencing was peripheral blood. The CDR3 loop is CASRGNTIYF. The DNA for the CDR3 is TGTGCAAGCAGGGGAAACACCATATATTTT. The whole variable domain, filled in from reference TRBV19 and TRBJ1-3, reads DGGITQSPKYLFRKEGQNVTLSCEQNLNHDAMYWYRQDPGQGLRLIYYSQIVNDFQKGDIAEGYSVSREKKESFPLTVTSAQKNPTAFYLCASRGNTIYFGEGSWLTVV.